Below, one T cell receptor beta chain is given with its context. Its antigen remains unknown. This table comes from immunoSEQ multiplex PCR, and its TCRdb copy is limited to in-frame clones, with some not included. The sample includes over 110,000 clones, about 87% of them seen just once. These data belong to a study of cytomegalovirus exposure and HLA in healthy donors. Study background: A subsequent analysis reported that the 120 validation repertoires were produced on the same platform that had also been used for the approximately 710 first-cohort repertoires.

Study observations and caveats: Most TCR sequences showed up rarely, but some public TCRs showed up in many donors. Cytomegalovirus status was reportedly diagnosed by the classifier with high specificity and sensitivity. A list of 164 TCR beta chains associated with cytomegalovirus was given.

CDR1 and CDR2 from the germline V gene are SGHDT and YYEEEE. The CDR3 is 17 residues long. Trimming took 2 bases from V and 11 from J; bases not matched to a gene: 14. Sequenced material: PBMCs. J is TRBJ2-5 and V is TRBV5-6, with TRBD2 matching 14 bases. This sequence was found in a man aged 18 to 29 in good health and CMV-seropositive. This chain's CDR3 is CASSLGSTGLAGARQYF. CDR3 sequence (DNA): TGTGCCAGCAGCTTAGGGTCAACGGGACTAGCGGGGGCCCGGCAGTACTTC.